These T cell receptor beta chains were read from a single sample in a study of T cells in Graves' hyperthyroidism and ophthalmopathy. TCRdb ran MiXCR on the multiplex PCR reads and lists one entry per CDR3 protein. The sample has about 98,000 distinct CDR3 sequences, roughly 40% seen once. The sequenced sample consisted of peripheral blood or thyroid tissue (not recorded which). The receptors were sampled from a woman aged 25 to 39 with Graves' hyperthyroidism. Each CDR3 is given with its conserved first and last residue.

TRBJ1-5	16	TRBV15	CATSRDQGAVHQPQHF
TRBJ1-1	14	TRBV9	CASTGQGVNTEAFF
TRBJ2-5	11	TRBV20-1	CSARPQETQYF
TRBJ2-7	18	TRBV5-1	CASSFSPLTAGPSYEQYF
TRBJ2-3	17	TRBV4-2	CASSLHKNWGWVDTQYF
TRBJ2-3	15	TRBV10-3	CAIRPGMGIGDTQYF
TRBJ1-6	16	TRBV20-1	CSAIKATSSYNSPLHF
TRBJ1-2	14	TRBV7-9	CASSLGQGPNGYTF
TRBJ1-5	14	TRBV25-1	CASGQGHSNQPQHF
TRBJ1-1	13	TRBV7-2	CASSPGGTGSASF